The entry below describes one T cell receptor beta chain. What it binds is not known. Time point defined: inflamed ileum from the surgical specimen. Per germline, CDR1 SGHKS and CDR2 YYEKEE (reference sequence). The CDR3 is 16 residues long. The V and J ends lost 7 bases and 3 bases respectively, with 23 bases between them. This sample is drawn from a study of T cell repertoires in ileal Crohn's disease. Study-wide background: All patients had surgery for stricturing (about 60%) or penetrating (39%) disease.

Study conclusions and caveats: Clonality above 26.8% at surgery always came with endoscopic recurrence.

The data were produced by immunoSEQ multiplex PCR, yet TCRdb's version contains in-frame clones alone and is incomplete. Of about 18,000 clones detected, 60% to 85% appear once; the ten largest clones hold 4% to 4.5%. This sequence was found in an adult with Crohn's disease. The chain is built from TRBV5-5 and TRBJ2-7, with D possibly being TRBD1 (5 bases). Specimen: ileal tissue. The CDR3 DNA reads as TGTGCCAGCCGCCAGGGCGCAGCAAATCAAAACTACGAGCAGTACTTC. Its protein product is CASRQGAANQNYEQYF.